Below, 27 T cell receptor beta chains from the same sample are listed, as sequenced in a study of T cell changes during pregnancy in multiple sclerosis. This table comes from immunoSEQ multiplex PCR, and its TCRdb copy is limited to in-frame clones, with some not included. The sample contains tens of thousands of clones, under 95% of which appear only once. The source material was peripheral blood, sampled in the first trimester of pregnancy. Every receptor here comes from a female donor in good health, enrolled as a control in a pregnancy study.

This chain links TRBV13 with TRBJ1-1; D might be TRBD1 (6 bases). CDR1 PRHDT and CDR2 FYEKMQ come from the germline V gene (reference sequence). V was pared by 6 bases and J by 11 bases, with 25 bases between. The CDR3 sequence is 15 residues long. The CDR3 spells CASSFTRDMLGKAFF. The DNA of the CDR3 is TGTGCCAGCAGTTTCACCCGGGACATGCTCGGGAAGGCTTTCTTT. Drawing the rest from reference TRBV13 and TRBJ1-1, the complete variable domain is AAGVIQSPRHLIKEKRETATLKCYPIPRHDTVYWYQQGPGQDPQFLISFYEKMQSDKGSIPDRFSAQQFSDYHSELNMSSLELGDSALYFCASSFTRDMLGKAFFGQGTRLTVV.

The rearrangement uses TRBV6-5 and TRBJ1-5, with D hard to call. The CDR3 covers 14 residues. Germline assignment: CDR1 MNHEY and CDR2 SVGAGI. V dropped 6 bases and J dropped 1 base, with 10 bases sitting between them. The CDR3 is CASSPRVSNQPQHF. DNA of the CDR3: TGTGCCAGCAGCCCCCGGGTAAGCAATCAGCCCCAGCATTTT.

The chain recombines TRBV6-1 with TRBJ1-1, with 8 nucleotides matching TRBD1. The V segment lost 6 bases and the J segment 4 bases; nucleotides outside the gene matches: 7. This CDR3 contains 14 residues. Germline-derived CDR1 and CDR2 are MNHNS and SASEGT. As DNA, the CDR3 is TGTGCCAGCAGCTGGACAGGGATAGGCACTGAAGCTTTCTTT. This encodes CASSWTGIGTEAFF.

The chain joins TRBV30 to TRBJ1-1; D gene unclear. The length of the CDR3 is 12 residues. V dropped 5 bases and J dropped 2 bases, with 9 bases sitting between them. Germline loops: CDR1 GTSNPN, CDR2 SVGIG (reference sequence). This CDR3 is CAWGSLNTEAFF. CDR3 DNA: TGTGCCTGGGGTTCCCTAAACACTGAAGCTTTCTTT.

The chain joins TRBV7-2 to TRBJ1-5; 11 bases agree with TRBD1. Germline-derived CDR1 and CDR2 are SGHTA and FQGNSA. The trim removed 3 bases at V and 0 bases at J, leaving 4 bases unmatched. The CDR3 is made up of 17 amino acids. The CDR3 reads CASSFRGTGGSNQPQHF. CDR3 coding DNA: TGTGCCAGCAGCTTTAGGGGGACAGGGGGTAGCAATCAGCCCCAGCATTTT.

The chain is built from TRBV7-9 and TRBJ2-3; 8 bases are a match to TRBD2. Germline values: CDR1 SEHNR, CDR2 FQNEAQ (reference sequence). The ends lost 4 bases at V and 3 bases at J; junction bases unmatched: 9. The CDR3 loop spans 16 amino acids. CDR3 region: CASSWTGGGMTDTQYF. CDR3 sequence (DNA): TGTGCCAGCAGCTGGACGGGGGGGGGAATGACAGATACGCAGTATTTT.

This clone is a singleton in its sample. The V gene is TRBV7-9, the J gene TRBJ1-1, with 7 nucleotides matching TRBD1. The CDR3 runs 14 residues. Germline assignment: CDR1 SEHNR and CDR2 FQNEAQ (reference sequence). V lost 5 bases, J lost 0 bases, and 3 bases stayed unmatched. DNA of the CDR3: TGTGCCAGCAGCACGGGACAGATGAACACTGAAGCTTTCTTT. Translated, it gives CASSTGQMNTEAFF.

The rearrangement joins TRBV5-4 to TRBJ2-5; tentative D call: TRBD2 (5 bases). The V gene's germline CDR1 is SGHNT and CDR2 YYREEE (reference sequence). The CDR3 spans 15 residues. The V gene lost 5 bases and the J gene lost 2 bases, with 16 bases spanning the gap. CDR3 amino acids: CASREDLFPQETQYF. In nucleotides, the CDR3 is TGTGCCAGCAGGGAGGATCTCTTTCCACAAGAGACCCAGTACTTC.

Here the CDR3 DNA reads TGTGCCTGGGGGACAGTTGAAGCTTTCTTT. It translates to CAWGTVEAFF. This chain connects TRBV30 to TRBJ1-1, with 7 nucleotides matching TRBD1. Germline V gives CDR1 GTSNPN, CDR2 SVGIG (reference sequence). This CDR3 is built from 10 residues. V lost 5 bases and J lost 7; bases outside the gene matches: 1.

J is TRBJ1-4 and V is TRBV25-1; TRBD1 might be the D (5 bases). The CDR3 totals 17 residues. The germline CDR1 and CDR2 sequences are MGHDK and SYGVNS. V lost 3 bases, J lost 3 bases, and 17 bases lay in between. The CDR3 sequence: CASSDHGRGWSNEKLFF. DNA of the CDR3: TGTGCCAGCAGTGATCATGGGAGGGGCTGGTCTAATGAAAAACTGTTTTTT.

The chain recombines TRBV4-3 with TRBJ1-2; possibly TRBD1 for D (5 bases). The CDR3 loop spans 15 amino acids. The V and J ends lost 4 bases and 3 bases respectively, with 15 bases between them. Germline lookup yields CDR1 LGHNA and CDR2 YSLEER. CDR3: CASSPAGLGDYGYTF. CDR3 sequence (DNA): TGCGCCAGCAGCCCGGCGGGGCTTGGGGACTATGGCTACACCTTC.

This sequence joins TRBV19 and TRBJ1-3; 9 nucleotides line up with TRBD1. There are 14 residues in the CDR3. J gave up 4 bases and V 6 bases, and 4 bases lay outside the gene matches. The germline gives CDR1 LNHDA, CDR2 SQIVND (reference sequence). The chain's CDR3 is CASRRDRVGNTIYF. CDR3 DNA: TGTGCCAGTAGGCGGGACAGGGTAGGAAACACCATATATTTT.

This chain joins TRBV5-1 and TRBJ1-3; D may be TRBD1 (6 bases). Germline CDR1 reads SGHRS; CDR2 reads YFSETQ. V lost 2 bases to trimming and J lost 0 bases, with 12 bases between them. CDR3 length: 16 amino acids. The CDR3 DNA is TGCGCCAGCAGCTTTCGGGGACAAATCTCTGGAAACACCATATATTTT. Encoded protein: CASSFRGQISGNTIYF.

This clone came up once. The V gene is TRBV5-4, the J gene TRBJ2-3; 9 bases align to TRBD1. The CDR3 is 14 amino acids. Germline V gives CDR1 SGHNT, CDR2 YYREEE (reference sequence). V gave up 6 bases and J gave up 4 bases; unmatched junction bases: 6. CDR3 in amino acids: CASTDRGRADTQYF. CDR3 sequence (DNA): TGTGCCAGCACTGACAGGGGGAGGGCAGATACGCAGTATTTT.

A single count supports this clone. The chain is built from TRBV7-9 and TRBJ1-5, with D possibly TRBD1 on 6 matching bases. This CDR3 has 13 residues. The germline gives CDR1 SEHNR, CDR2 FQNEAQ (reference sequence). V lost 1 base and J lost 9, with 10 bases in between. The CDR3 bases are TGTGCCAGCAGCTTAGACCAGGGGTTGCCCCAGCATTTT. Protein product: CASSLDQGLPQHF. The complete variable domain, with remaining parts taken from reference TRBV7-9 and TRBJ1-5, reads DTGVSQNPRHKITKRGQNVTFRCDPISEHNRLYWYRQTLGQGPEFLTYFQNEAQLEKSRLLSDRFSAERPKGSFSTLEIQRTEQGDSAMYLCASSLDQGLPQHFGDGTRLSIL.

Regarding this clone: A read error may account for a junction end that differs from germline. V gene TRBV7-7 combines with J gene TRBJ1-5; the D gene is possibly TRBD1 (6 bases). The length of the CDR3 is 13 residues. Germline CDR1 is SSHAT and CDR2 is FNYEAQ (reference sequence). The CDR3 is CASSLSQGQPQHF. DNA for the CDR3: TGTGCTAGCAGCCTCTCGCAGGGGCAGCCCCAGCATTTT.

This clone is a singleton in its sample. This chain connects TRBV7-8 to TRBJ2-5, with TRBD2 as a possible D gene (5 bases). The CDR3 sequence is 12 residues long. V was cut by 9 bases and J by 4 bases, with 12 bases left in between. Germline V CDR1 and CDR2: SGHVS, FQNEAQ. In DNA, the CDR3 is TGTGCCAGACCCGAGGGCGGAGAGACCCAGTACTTC. Translated: CARPEGGETQYF.

This clone was detected once. J is TRBJ1-5 and V is TRBV27; 8 positions match TRBD1. This CDR3 has 14 amino acids. Germline-derived CDR1 and CDR2 are MNHEY and SMNVEV (reference sequence). V trimming: 2 bases; J trimming: 9 bases; junction bases outside the gene matches: 6. The DNA for the CDR3 is TGTGCCAGCAGTTTAGGACAGGGCGTCGGGCCCCAGCATTTT. Translated, it gives CASSLGQGVGPQHF.

CDR3 amino acids: CAISESSGGQTQYF. CDR3 bases: TGTGCCATCAGTGAGTCGTCAGGGGGGCAGACCCAGTACTTC. The chain combines TRBV10-3 with TRBJ2-5, with D maybe TRBD1 (7 bases). The germline V and J ends were trimmed by 0 bases and 6 bases, with 11 bases remaining between them. Germline loops: CDR1 ENHRY, CDR2 SYGVKD. This CDR3 spans 14 amino acids.

The chain carries TRBV6-5 and TRBJ1-1, with D maybe TRBD1 (6 bases). Germline CDR1 MNHEY, CDR2 SVGAGI. V lost 4 bases to trimming and J lost 3 bases, with 12 bases between them. The CDR3 is 14 residues long. The CDR3 nucleotides read TGTGCCAGCAGTTCCACAGGGTGGGACACTGAAGCTTTCTTT. Protein: CASSSTGWDTEAFF.

This chain uses TRBV5-1 with TRBJ2-1, with D maybe TRBD1 (6 bases). Germline V lookup: CDR1 SGHRS, CDR2 YFSETQ. This CDR3 spans 13 amino acids. V dropped 4 bases and J dropped 9 bases, with 14 bases sitting between them. CDR3 in amino acids: CASSPGQRGEQFF. The CDR3 bases are TGCGCCAGCAGCCCCGGACAGCGCGGTGAGCAGTTCTTC. Looking up the rest from reference TRBV5-1 and TRBJ2-1 gives the full variable domain: KAGVTQTPRYLIKTRGQQVTLSCSPISGHRSVSWYQQTPGQGLQFLFEYFSETQRNKGNFPGRFSGRQFSNSRSEMNVSTLELGDSALYLCASSPGQRGEQFFGPGTRLTVL.

CDR3: CASILGGTRTNEQFF. The DNA for the CDR3 is TGTGCCAGCATCCTGGGTGGGACTAGGACCAATGAGCAGTTCTTC. The chain carries TRBV28 and TRBJ2-1, with 8 bases that match TRBD2. Germline V gene sequence: CDR1 MDHEN, CDR2 SYDVKM. The ends lost 7 bases at V and 6 bases at J; junction bases unmatched: 11. This CDR3 spans 15 amino acids.

This clone was seen just once. The chain links TRBV29-1 to TRBJ2-3; the match to TRBD1 covers 11 bases. CDR1 and CDR2 from the germline V gene are SQVTM and ANQGSEA. J was trimmed by 3 bases and V by 4 bases; bases with no gene match: 3. The CDR3 runs to 14 residues. CDR3 DNA: TGCAGCGTTGGGGACAGGGGGTTGACAGATACGCAGTATTTT. Residues: CSVGDRGLTDTQYF.

This chain links TRBV11-2 with TRBJ1-1; 8 nucleotides line up with TRBD1. The V gene's germline CDR1 is SGHAT and CDR2 FQNNGV. V was pared by 3 bases and J by 0 bases, with 3 bases of the junction left unmatched. The CDR3 length is 15 residues. CDR3 residues: CASSLYRGVNTEAFF. The CDR3, as DNA: TGTGCCAGCAGCTTGTACAGGGGGGTGAACACTGAAGCTTTCTTT.

For this clone: At one boundary the junction diverges from the germline segment, which might be a read error. CDR3 sequence reads: CASSEEVTSGGDDTQYF. DNA of the CDR3: TGCGCCAGCAGCGAAGAGGTGACTAGCGGGGGGGACGATACGCAGTATTTT. The chain employs TRBV4-3 and TRBJ2-3, with 14 nucleotides matching TRBD2. Germline lookup yields CDR1 LGHNA and CDR2 YSLEER. The CDR3 runs to 17 residues.

This sequence joins TRBV18 and TRBJ2-3, with D uncertain. V gave up 6 bases and J gave up 0 bases, with 7 bases separating them. From germline, CDR1 is KGHSH and CDR2 LQKENI. The CDR3 is 13 amino acids. CDR3 region: CASSSTSTDTQYF. The CDR3 bases are TGTGCCAGCTCGTCCACTAGCACAGATACGCAGTATTTT.

V usage is TRBV5-1 and J usage is TRBJ1-2, with 7 bases fitting TRBD1. The CDR3 runs to 16 residues. J lost 0 bases, V lost 0 bases, and 5 bases had no gene match. Germline V CDR1 and CDR2: SGHRS, YFSETQ. CDR3 DNA: TGCGCCAGCAGCTTGGGCGGGACAGCAGCTAACTATGGCTACACCTTC. This sequence encodes CASSLGGTAANYGYTF. The full variable domain, its missing parts supplied by reference TRBV5-1 and TRBJ1-2, is KAGVTQTPRYLIKTRGQQVTLSCSPISGHRSVSWYQQTPGQGLQFLFEYFSETQRNKGNFPGRFSGRQFSNSRSEMNVSTLELGDSALYLCASSLGGTAANYGYTFGSGTRLTVV.